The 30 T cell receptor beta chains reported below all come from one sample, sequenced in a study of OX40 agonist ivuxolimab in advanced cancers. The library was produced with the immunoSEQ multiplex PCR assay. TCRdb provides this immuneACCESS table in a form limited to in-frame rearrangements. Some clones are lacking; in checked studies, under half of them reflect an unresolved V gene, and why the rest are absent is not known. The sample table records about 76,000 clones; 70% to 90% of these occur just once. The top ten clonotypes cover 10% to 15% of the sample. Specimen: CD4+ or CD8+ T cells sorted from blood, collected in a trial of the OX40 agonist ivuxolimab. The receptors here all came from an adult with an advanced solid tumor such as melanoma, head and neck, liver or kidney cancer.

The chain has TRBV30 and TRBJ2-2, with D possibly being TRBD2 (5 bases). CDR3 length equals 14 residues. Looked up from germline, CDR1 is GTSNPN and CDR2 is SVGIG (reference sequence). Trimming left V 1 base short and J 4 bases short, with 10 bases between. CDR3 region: CAWSAGIATGELFF. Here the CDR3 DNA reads TGTGCCTGGAGTGCCGGGATCGCCACCGGGGAGCTGTTTTTT.

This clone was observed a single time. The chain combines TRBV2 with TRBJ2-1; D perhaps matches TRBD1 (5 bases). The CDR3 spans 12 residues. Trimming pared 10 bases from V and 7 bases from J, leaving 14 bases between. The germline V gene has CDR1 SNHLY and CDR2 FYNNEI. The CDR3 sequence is CAKADRPNEQFF. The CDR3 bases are TGTGCCAAAGCCGACAGACCAAATGAGCAGTTCTTC.

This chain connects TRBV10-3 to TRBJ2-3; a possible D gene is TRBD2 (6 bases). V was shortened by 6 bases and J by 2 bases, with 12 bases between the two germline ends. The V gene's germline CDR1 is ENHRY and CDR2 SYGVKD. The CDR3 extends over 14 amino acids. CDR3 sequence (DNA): TGTGCCATCAGCGCCTGGGAGGCCACAGATACGCAGTATTTT. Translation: CAISAWEATDTQYF.

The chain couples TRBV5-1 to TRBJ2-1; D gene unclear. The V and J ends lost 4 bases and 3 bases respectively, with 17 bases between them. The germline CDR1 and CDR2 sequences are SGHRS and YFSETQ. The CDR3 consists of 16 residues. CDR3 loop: CASSPQAPWGYNEQFF. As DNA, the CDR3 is TGCGCCAGCAGCCCCCAGGCCCCGTGGGGCTACAATGAGCAGTTCTTC.

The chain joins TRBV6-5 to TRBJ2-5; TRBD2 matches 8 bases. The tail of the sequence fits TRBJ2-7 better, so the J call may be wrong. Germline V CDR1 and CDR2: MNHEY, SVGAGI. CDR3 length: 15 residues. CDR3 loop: CASSSEAGGAYEQYF. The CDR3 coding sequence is TGTGCCAGCAGTTCCGAGGCGGGAGGTGCCTACGAGCAGTACTTC.

CDR3: CATGAQGDTQYF. CDR3 coding DNA: TGTGCCACTGGTGCACAGGGAGATACGCAGTATTTT. The V call is TRBV2, the J call TRBJ2-3; D possibly corresponds to TRBD1 (6 bases). Trimming took off 10 bases at V and 5 bases at J, with 13 bases between the two ends. This CDR3 comprises 12 residues. CDR1 SNHLY and CDR2 FYNNEI come from the germline V gene.

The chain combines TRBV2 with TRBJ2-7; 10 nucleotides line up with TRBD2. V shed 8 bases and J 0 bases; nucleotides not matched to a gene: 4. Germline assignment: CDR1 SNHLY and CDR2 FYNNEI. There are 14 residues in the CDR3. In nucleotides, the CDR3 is TGTGCCAGCTTCGGGACTAGCGACTCCTACGAGCAGTACTTC. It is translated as CASFGTSDSYEQYF. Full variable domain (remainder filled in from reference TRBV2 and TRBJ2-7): EPEVTQTPSHQVTQMGQEVILRCVPISNHLYFYWYRQILGQKVEFLVSFYNNEISEKSEIFDDQFSVERPDGSNFTLKIRSTKLEDSAMYFCASFGTSDSYEQYFGPGTRLTVT.

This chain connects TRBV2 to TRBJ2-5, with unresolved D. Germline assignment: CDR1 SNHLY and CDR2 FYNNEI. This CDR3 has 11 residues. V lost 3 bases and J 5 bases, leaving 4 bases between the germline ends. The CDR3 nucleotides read TGTGCCAGCAGTGAGCTGGAGACCCAGTACTTC. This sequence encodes CASSELETQYF. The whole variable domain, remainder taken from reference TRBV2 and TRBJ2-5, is EPEVTQTPSHQVTQMGQEVILRCVPISNHLYFYWYRQILGQKVEFLVSFYNNEISEKSEIFDDQFSVERPDGSNFTLKIRSTKLEDSAMYFCASSELETQYFGPGTRLLVL.

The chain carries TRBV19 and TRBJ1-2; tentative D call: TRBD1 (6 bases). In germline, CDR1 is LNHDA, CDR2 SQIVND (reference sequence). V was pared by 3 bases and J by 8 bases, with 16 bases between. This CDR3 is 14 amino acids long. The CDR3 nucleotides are TGTGCCAGTAGTATCGGCAGGGGAGCTTGGGGCTACACCTTC. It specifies CASSIGRGAWGYTF.

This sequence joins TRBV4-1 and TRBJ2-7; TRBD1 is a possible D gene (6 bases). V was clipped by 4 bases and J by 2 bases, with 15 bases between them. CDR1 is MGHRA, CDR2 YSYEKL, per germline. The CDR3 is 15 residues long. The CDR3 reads CASSPLVGDTYEQYF. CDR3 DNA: TGCGCCAGCAGCCCCCTAGTCGGGGACACCTACGAGCAGTACTTC.

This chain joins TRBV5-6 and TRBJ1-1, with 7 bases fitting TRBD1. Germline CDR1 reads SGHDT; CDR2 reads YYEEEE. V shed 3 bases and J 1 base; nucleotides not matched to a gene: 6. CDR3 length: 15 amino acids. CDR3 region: CASSSPRDRNTEAFF. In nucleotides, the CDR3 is TGTGCCAGCAGCTCTCCCCGGGACAGGAACACTGAAGCTTTCTTT.

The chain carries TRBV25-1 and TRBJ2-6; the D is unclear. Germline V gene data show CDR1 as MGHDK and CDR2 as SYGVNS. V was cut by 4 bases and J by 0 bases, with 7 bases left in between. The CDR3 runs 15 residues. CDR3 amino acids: CASSGEFSGANVLTF. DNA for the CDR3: TGTGCCAGCAGTGGGGAATTCTCTGGGGCCAACGTCCTGACTTTC.

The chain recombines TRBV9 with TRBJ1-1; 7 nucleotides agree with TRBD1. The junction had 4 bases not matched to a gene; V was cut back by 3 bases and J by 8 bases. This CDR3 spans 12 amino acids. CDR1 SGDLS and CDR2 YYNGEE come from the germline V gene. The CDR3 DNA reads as TGTGCCAGCAGCGCTGGGACAGCAGAAGCTTTCTTT. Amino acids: CASSAGTAEAFF.

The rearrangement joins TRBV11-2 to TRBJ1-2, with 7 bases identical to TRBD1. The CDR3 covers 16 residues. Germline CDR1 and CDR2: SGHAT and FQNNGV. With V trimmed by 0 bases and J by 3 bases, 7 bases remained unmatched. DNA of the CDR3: TGTGCCAGCAGCTTAGATTGGGCCAGGGGGGACTATGGCTACACCTTC. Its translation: CASSLDWARGDYGYTF.

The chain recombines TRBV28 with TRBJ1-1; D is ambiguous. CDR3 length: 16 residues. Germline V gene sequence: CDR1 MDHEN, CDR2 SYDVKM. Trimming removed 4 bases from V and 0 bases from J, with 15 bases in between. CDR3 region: CASSSTMEEMNTEAFF. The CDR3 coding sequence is TGTGCCAGCAGTTCCACCATGGAGGAAATGAACACTGAAGCTTTCTTT.

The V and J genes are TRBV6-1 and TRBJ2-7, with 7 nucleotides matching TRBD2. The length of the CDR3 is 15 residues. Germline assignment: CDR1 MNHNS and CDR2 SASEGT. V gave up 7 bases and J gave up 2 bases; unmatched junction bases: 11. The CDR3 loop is CASNLPGLPTYEQYF. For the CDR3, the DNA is TGTGCCAGCAACCTACCGGGACTACCGACCTACGAGCAGTACTTC.

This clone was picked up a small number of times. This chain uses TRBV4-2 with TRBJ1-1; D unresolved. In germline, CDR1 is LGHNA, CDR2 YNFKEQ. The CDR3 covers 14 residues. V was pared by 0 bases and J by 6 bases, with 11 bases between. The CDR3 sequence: CASSQDREIAEAFF. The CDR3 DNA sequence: TGTGCCAGCAGCCAAGATCGGGAAATCGCTGAAGCTTTCTTT.

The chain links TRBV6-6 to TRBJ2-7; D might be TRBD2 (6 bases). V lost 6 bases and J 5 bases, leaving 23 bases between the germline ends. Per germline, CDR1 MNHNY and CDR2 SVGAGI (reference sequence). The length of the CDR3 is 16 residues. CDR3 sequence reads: CASRAERGGVFHEQYF. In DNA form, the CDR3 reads TGTGCCAGCAGGGCAGAGCGCGGCGGGGTTTTCCACGAGCAGTACTTC.

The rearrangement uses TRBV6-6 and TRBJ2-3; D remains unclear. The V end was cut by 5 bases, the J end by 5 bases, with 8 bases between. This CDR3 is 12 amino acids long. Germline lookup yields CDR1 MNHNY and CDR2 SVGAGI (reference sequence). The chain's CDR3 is CASSRIGDTQYF. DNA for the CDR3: TGTGCCAGCAGTAGGATTGGAGATACGCAGTATTTT.

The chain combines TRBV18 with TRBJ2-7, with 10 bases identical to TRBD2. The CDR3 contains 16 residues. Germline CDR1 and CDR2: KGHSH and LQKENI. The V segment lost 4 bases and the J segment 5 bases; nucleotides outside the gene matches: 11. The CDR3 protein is CASSRLAGERSHEQYF. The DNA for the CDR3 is TGTGCCAGCTCACGGCTAGCGGGAGAGAGGAGTCACGAGCAGTACTTC.

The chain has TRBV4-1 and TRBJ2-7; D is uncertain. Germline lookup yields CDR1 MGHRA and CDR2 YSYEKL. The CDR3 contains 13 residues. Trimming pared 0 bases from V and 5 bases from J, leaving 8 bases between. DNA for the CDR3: TGCGCCAGCAGCCAAGATATCGGGCACGAGCAGTACTTC. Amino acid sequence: CASSQDIGHEQYF.

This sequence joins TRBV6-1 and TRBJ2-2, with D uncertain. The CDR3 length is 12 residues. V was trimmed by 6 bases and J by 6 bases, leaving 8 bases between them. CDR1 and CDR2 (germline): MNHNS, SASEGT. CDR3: CASRVIPGELFF. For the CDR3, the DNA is TGTGCCAGCAGGGTAATTCCCGGGGAGCTGTTTTTT.

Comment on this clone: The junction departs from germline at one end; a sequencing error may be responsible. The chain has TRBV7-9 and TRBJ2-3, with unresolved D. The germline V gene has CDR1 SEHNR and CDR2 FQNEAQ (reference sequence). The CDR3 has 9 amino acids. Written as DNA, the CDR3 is TGTGCCAGCAGCTTAGATCTTCCATTT. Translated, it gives CASSLDLPF.

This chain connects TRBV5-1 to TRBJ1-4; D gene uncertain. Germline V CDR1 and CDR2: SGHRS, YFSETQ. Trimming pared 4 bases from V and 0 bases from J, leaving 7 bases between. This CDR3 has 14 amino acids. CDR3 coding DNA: TGCGCCAGCAGCGCCACCGCAACTAATGAAAAACTGTTTTTT. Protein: CASSATATNEKLFF. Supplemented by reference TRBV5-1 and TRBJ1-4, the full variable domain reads KAGVTQTPRYLIKTRGQQVTLSCSPISGHRSVSWYQQTPGQGLQFLFEYFSETQRNKGNFPGRFSGRQFSNSRSEMNVSTLELGDSALYLCASSATATNEKLFFGSGTQLSVL.

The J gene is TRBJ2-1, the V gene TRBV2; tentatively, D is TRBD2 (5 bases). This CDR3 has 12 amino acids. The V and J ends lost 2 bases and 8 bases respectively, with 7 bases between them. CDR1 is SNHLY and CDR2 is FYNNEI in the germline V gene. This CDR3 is CASSEWGDEQFF. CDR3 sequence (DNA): TGTGCCAGCAGTGAATGGGGAGATGAGCAGTTCTTC. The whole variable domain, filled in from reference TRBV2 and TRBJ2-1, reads EPEVTQTPSHQVTQMGQEVILRCVPISNHLYFYWYRQILGQKVEFLVSFYNNEISEKSEIFDDQFSVERPDGSNFTLKIRSTKLEDSAMYFCASSEWGDEQFFGPGTRLTVL.

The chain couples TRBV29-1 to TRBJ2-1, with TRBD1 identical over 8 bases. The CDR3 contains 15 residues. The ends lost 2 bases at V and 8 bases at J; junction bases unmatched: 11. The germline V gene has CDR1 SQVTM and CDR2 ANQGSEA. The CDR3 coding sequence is TGCAGCGTTGAATCTCCGGGACAGGTCTTCGATGAGCAGTTCTTC. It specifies CSVESPGQVFDEQFF.

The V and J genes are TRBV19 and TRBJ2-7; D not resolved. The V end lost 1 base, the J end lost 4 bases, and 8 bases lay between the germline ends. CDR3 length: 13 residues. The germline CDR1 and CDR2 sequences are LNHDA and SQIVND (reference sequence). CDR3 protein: CASSIALRYEQYF. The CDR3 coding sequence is TGTGCCAGTAGTATAGCCCTTAGGTACGAGCAGTACTTC. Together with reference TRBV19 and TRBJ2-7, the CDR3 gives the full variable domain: DGGITQSPKYLFRKEGQNVTLSCEQNLNHDAMYWYRQDPGQGLRLIYYSQIVNDFQKGDIAEGYSVSREKKESFPLTVTSAQKNPTAFYLCASSIALRYEQYFGPGTRLTVT.

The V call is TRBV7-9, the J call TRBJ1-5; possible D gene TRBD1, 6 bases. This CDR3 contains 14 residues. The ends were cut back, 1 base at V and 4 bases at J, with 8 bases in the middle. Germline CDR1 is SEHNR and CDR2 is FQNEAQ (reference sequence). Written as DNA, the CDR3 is TGTGCCAGCAGCTTAGGTCAGGGGAATCAGCCCCAGCATTTT. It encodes CASSLGQGNQPQHF.

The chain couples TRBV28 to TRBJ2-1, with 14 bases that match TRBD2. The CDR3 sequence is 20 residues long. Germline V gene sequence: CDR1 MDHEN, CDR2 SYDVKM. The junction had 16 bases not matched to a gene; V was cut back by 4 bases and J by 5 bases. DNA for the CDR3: TGTGCCAGCAGTTACCTCTTTGGGACTAGCGGGAGATCTAGGGACAATGAGCAGTTCTTC. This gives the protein CASSYLFGTSGRSRDNEQFF.

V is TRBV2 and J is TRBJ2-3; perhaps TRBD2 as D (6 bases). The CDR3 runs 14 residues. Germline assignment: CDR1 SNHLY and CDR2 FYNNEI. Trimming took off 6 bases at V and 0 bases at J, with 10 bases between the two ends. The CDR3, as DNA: TGTGCCAGCAGGTATAGCGGTAGCACAGATACGCAGTATTTT. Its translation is CASRYSGSTDTQYF.